This T cell receptor (beta chain) came from a study of read filtering for tumor transcriptome and immune sequencing (dated by TCRdb to the early 2020s). Broadly, across the study: The cohort consisted of approximately 17 male and approximately 15 female patients, with a mean age of around 66 years and an age range of roughly 45 to 85. By revised international staging, eight or nine patients were R-ISS I, fewer than 20 were R-ISS II and more than five were R-ISS III. After DNase treatment, whole-transcriptome libraries were prepared with the TruSeq RNA Access Library Prep Kit. Per sample, about 4.05 to 10.27 million TCR-region mapped reads were obtained with IR-seq, compared with only roughly 80 to 1273 with RNA-seq. TCR repertoires obtained by targeted immune repertoire sequencing and by bulk whole-transcriptome sequencing performed on the same bone marrow samples were compared. One main goal was a read-filtering strategy for immune repertoire data, in particular deciding whether clonotypes backed by only one read should be removed. Overall results and qualifications from the work: Compared with RNA-seq, IR-seq captured clonotypes at much greater depth and more reliably, and a smaller IR-seq throughput was enough to identify most of the shared clonotypes. The sorted CD138-negative fraction was composed of a mixed bone marrow immune population rather than of purified T cells. When single-read clonotypes were removed, the proportions of shared clonotypes in IR-seq and RNA-seq correlated more strongly. Single-read clonotypes made up around 82% of clonotypes but only approximately 3.5% of total reads in IR-seq, compared with more than 65% of clonotypes and roughly 49% of reads in RNA-seq.

As for this clonotype: Its target antigen remains unknown. No base qualities exist here, and no much larger clone lies one base off it.

For CDR1 and CDR2, the germline V gene (reference sequence) lists DFQATT and SNEGSKA. Compared with germline, V lacks 0 bases and J lacks 5 bases; bases without a gene match: 19. The CDR3 runs 19 amino acids, cysteine and phenylalanine included. Here the CDR3 DNA is all that survives: 57 bases in frame from base 1. Bone marrow was sampled from every patient at the time of active disease. Isolation of bone marrow mononuclear cells was performed by Ficoll-Hypaque density gradient centrifugation. Myeloma plasma cells were removed and CD138-negative cells were collected by negative selection after labeling with CD138 magnetic microbeads on a MACS separator. The purity of the isolated cells was checked by flow cytometry with CD138 antibodies on an Attune NxT. TRIzol reagent was used to extract total RNA, and a NanoDrop spectrophotometer was used to quantify the extracted RNA. Paired RNA-seq and IR-seq were performed on the CD138-negative bone marrow sample of each patient.

The Immunoverse kit was used to build TCR libraries from 400 ng RNA, with molecular barcoded adaptors covering alpha/delta and beta/gamma chains. TCR library preparation used the same RNA that went into transcriptome sequencing. An Illumina HiSeq 4000 with 2 x 150 cycles was used to sequence the TCR libraries. The study's processing was this. MiXCR aligned TCR reads to human V, D, J and C references and assembled the aligned reads into CDR3 clonotypes, with quality filtering and error correction included. The tcR package in R was used to analyze clonotype counts and gene usage diversity. For inspection of raw mapping reads, RNA-seq reads were mapped by STAR aligner version 2.5.3a onto GRCh37 of the human genome. To test how sequencing depth affected the clonotypes detected, IR-seq fastq files were randomly downsampled with Seqtk 1.3. TCRdb itself trimmed the public reads at Q25 with fastp, ran MiXCR and retained productive beta chains. CDR3 protein duplicates are merged, each entry listing the most common genes and DNA. The V and J calls and clone size are TCRdb's, not the authors'. The sample profile shows some 140,000 distinct CDR3 sequences; about 12% of them were found once. Clones ranked in the top ten supply about 7.7% of the sample.

The specimen was a population of CD138-negative cells sorted from bone marrow. What this sample's cell subset or site label stands for: bone marrow mononuclear cells depleted of CD138+ plasma/myeloma cells by negative magnetic selection. This receptor was identified in a donor aged 40 or older with multiple myeloma. The chain was built from TRBV20-1 and TRBJ2-1; 7 middle bases align to TRBD2. The CDR3 in this case is CSARDIAGLPSSGNNEQFF. The DNA sequence reads TGCAGTGCTAGAGATATCGCGGGACTACCTAGTTCTGGAAACAATGAGCAGTTCTTC.